These 10 T cell receptor beta chains came from one sample sequenced in a study of shared clonotypes between healthy human individuals. Generated by immunoSEQ multiplex PCR, the TCRdb table keeps only in-frame clones and is missing some. The data hold about 500,000 clones, with roughly three quarters observed a single time. The sequenced sample was PBMCs. The receptors come from a woman aged 40 to 50 in good health. Some clones in this sample may be carry-over from other donors' samples.

V and J are TRBV30 and TRBJ1-5; D gene unclear. CDR3 length equals 13 residues. In germline, CDR1 is GTSNPN, CDR2 SVGIG (reference sequence). V lost 1 base and J lost 6, with 10 bases in between. The CDR3 coding sequence is TGTGCCTGGAGTGCTTTGTCAGCTCAGCCCCAGCATTTT. Translation: CAWSALSAQPQHF.

The chain is built from TRBV7-8 and TRBJ1-3, with D unresolved. This CDR3 contains 13 residues. Germline assignment: CDR1 SGHVS and CDR2 FQNEAQ. V was shortened by 3 bases and J by 7 bases, with 10 bases between the two germline ends. CDR3 bases: TGTGCCAGCAGCTTGAGGTTTAAGAACACCATATATTTT. This codes for CASSLRFKNTIYF.

V and J are TRBV29-1 and TRBJ1-4, with D unresolved. V gave up 3 bases and J gave up 7 bases, with 12 bases separating them. CDR3 size: 13 residues. CDR1 is SQVTM, CDR2 ANQGSEA, per germline. The CDR3 reads CSVEAEFSEKLFF. The CDR3, as DNA: TGCAGCGTTGAGGCGGAGTTTAGTGAAAAACTGTTTTTT.

V gene TRBV2 combines with J gene TRBJ2-6; D uncertain. V lost 6 bases to trimming and J lost 0 bases, with 6 bases between them. Germline-derived CDR1 and CDR2 are SNHLY and FYNNEI. The CDR3 is 14 amino acids. CDR3 coding DNA: TGTGCCAGCAGAAGAGCCTCTGGGGCCAACGTCCTGACTTTC. Encoded protein: CASRRASGANVLTF.

This clone has more than one count but fewer than ten. The chain links TRBV5-1 to TRBJ2-7; 12 bases align to TRBD2. The CDR3 is 18 amino acids. With V trimmed by 4 bases and J by 2 bases, 13 bases remained unmatched. Germline CDR1 is SGHRS and CDR2 is YFSETQ. CDR3 residues: CASSVGGLAGSRTYEQYF. CDR3 in DNA: TGCGCCAGCAGCGTAGGCGGACTAGCGGGATCAAGAACCTACGAGCAGTACTTC.

This chain connects TRBV5-4 to TRBJ2-5, with TRBD2 matching over 8 bases. This CDR3 is 16 amino acids long. V shed 0 bases, J shed 1 base, and the junction held 5 bases outside the gene matches. From germline, CDR1 is SGHNT and CDR2 YYREEE (reference sequence). The CDR3 loop reads CASSLVVTSGQETQYF. The CDR3 DNA follows: TGTGCCAGCAGCTTGGTGGTAACTAGCGGCCAAGAGACCCAGTACTTC.

The V gene is TRBV4-2, the J gene TRBJ1-1; TRBD1 aligns across 7 bases. The CDR3 length is 15 residues. Germline CDR1 is LGHNA and CDR2 is YNFKEQ. With V trimmed by 6 bases and J by 2 bases, 9 bases remained unmatched. In nucleotides, the CDR3 is TGTGCCAGCAGATTTGACAGGGAAATAAACACTGAAGCTTTCTTT. Protein sequence: CASRFDREINTEAFF.

On this clone: Given a much more abundant clone one base away, this may be a read error. V gene TRBV21-1 combines with J gene TRBJ1-4; the table's D call TRBD1 went unverified against the DNA. TRBV21-1 corresponds to a pseudogene. The CDR3 spans 13 residues. The CDR3 spells CASTATGDEKLFF. CDR3 DNA sequence: TGTGCCAGCACCGCGACAGGGGATGAAAAACTGTTTTTT.

The chain carries TRBV28 and TRBJ2-6, with D perhaps TRBD2 (5 bases). Trimming stripped 6 bases from V and 0 bases from J, with 9 bases between. Germline V gene lookup returns CDR1 MDHEN and CDR2 SYDVKM. The CDR3 consists of 15 residues. In nucleotides, the CDR3 is TGTGCCAGCAGCACAAGCGGCTCTGGGGCCAACGTCCTGACTTTC. Protein sequence: CASSTSGSGANVLTF.

The chain uses TRBV11-1 and TRBJ2-5; D is unresolved. The CDR3 is made up of 12 amino acids. V was cut by 4 bases and J by 1 base, with 4 bases left in between. CDR1 and CDR2 from the germline V gene are SGHAT and FQDESV (reference sequence). CDR3 DNA sequence: TGTGCCAGCAGCTCGGTCCAAGAGACCCAGTACTTC. This sequence encodes CASSSVQETQYF. Variable domain in full (rest from reference TRBV11-1 and TRBJ2-5): EAEVAQSPRYKITEKSQAVAFWCDPISGHATLYWYRQILGQGPELLVQFQDESVVDDSQLPKDRFSAERLKGVDSTLKIQPAELGDSAMYLCASSSVQETQYFGPGTRLLVL.